This T cell receptor beta chain was recorded in a study of shared clonotypes between healthy human individuals. For each subset, genomic DNA was distributed in equal portions over several immunoSEQ plates. Generated by immunoSEQ multiplex PCR, the TCRdb table keeps only in-frame clones and is missing some. This table holds approximately 2,000,000 clones, just under 95% found once. Comments on this clone: Other nucleotide sequences from this sample produce the same CDR3.

Germline lookup yields CDR1 GTSNPN and CDR2 SVGIG (reference sequence). CDR3 length equals 14 residues. V was pared by 0 bases and J by 0 bases, with 9 bases between. Sequencing was performed on naive CD4+ T cells from PBMCs. The sample's subset: CD45RA+ positively selected. This TCR was recovered from a man between 18 and 35 years old in good health. Some clones in this sample may be carry-over from other donors' samples. This rearrangement joins TRBV30 to TRBJ2-7, with a possible D match to TRBD2 (7 bases). For the CDR3, the DNA is TGTGCCTGGAGTGTAGGGGGGGGCTCCTACGAGCAGTACTTC. Its protein product is CAWSVGGGSYEQYF.